Detailed here is one TCR beta chain. The antigen this receptor binds is unknown. The sample holds no much larger clone one base away, and base qualities are not on file. The V end loses 0 bases and the J end loses 2 bases, and a stretch of 7 bases separates them. The CDR3 spans 14 residues, from the cysteine through the phenylalanine. Solely the CDR3 DNA is kept, with 42 bases framed from the first base. CDR1 SEHNR and CDR2 FQNEAQ were looked up in the germline V gene (reference sequence). The data were taken from a study of cytomegalovirus exposure and HLA in healthy donors (dated by TCRdb to between 2016 and 2019). Background for the entire study: An earlier analysis of approximately 600 of the donors reported 250 to 300 Gb of sequence data and some 120 million unique TCR beta sequences from about 179 million T cells. An early release covering 550 to 650 HLA-typed donors comprised roughly 300 gigabases of sequencing data and roughly 85 million unique TCR sequences. Of the roughly 410 genotyped donors, approximately 81% were placed in the genetic ancestry cluster associated with self-reported Caucasian donors. The aim of the study was to test whether cataloging public T cell receptors could identify signatures of past pathogen exposure. Using immunosequencing, the study profiled T cell repertoires from around 680 subjects and related those repertoires to cytomegalovirus serostatus. Besides the first cohort of about 730 subjects, a separate validation cohort made up of 120 or so different subjects was used. The study combined high-throughput TCR immunosequencing, statistical association of individual TCRs with disease status, and machine learning to predict cytomegalovirus infection status. A later analysis re-examined previously published TCR beta repertoires from 500 to 700 donors and added high-resolution HLA genotyping to investigate patterns of TCR occurrence. The later analysis used no new phenotypic data to find candidate immune exposures, relying instead on TCR beta sequences and their occurrence across donors. To decide whether each TCR beta V gene segment behaved as functional or pseudogenic, an earlier analysis of some 570 of the donors relied on high-throughput TCR beta sequencing. Donor age, sex, ethnicity and CMV serostatus were collected together with the repertoire data. A later genetic analysis used genome-wide SNP genotypes for about 65% of the roughly 700 donors, treating that subset as a discovery cohort. All discovery cohort repertoires had been generated using a single sequencing platform. HLA typing covered class I and class II loci at four-digit resolution. The number of typed donors differed by locus: 629-630 for A, B, C, DRB1 and DQB1; approximately 540 for DQA1; 606 for DPA1; and around 470 for DPB1. A few DR-DQ haplotypes were treated as single units for association and clustering because of strong linkage in the cohort. Among about 370 genotyped donors of the cohort, an average of around 220,000 unique TCR beta nucleotide sequences was sequenced per donor, of which approximately 18% were non-productive. The study at large found these results: The study listed 164 TCR beta chains as associated with cytomegalovirus. According to the authors, the approach could potentially be generalized to other disease states and immunological phenotypes. Some IMGT-functional V segments, including TRBV6-2 and TRBV6-3, could not be told apart with the 87-base-pair reads, so those segments were excluded. Several of the top co-occurrence clusters appeared to be linked to parvovirus B19, influenza, CMV and Epstein-Barr virus, according to a later analysis. A later analysis found that TCR association rates varied across HLA loci, with DRB1 alleles showing the most associated TCRs and HLA-C alleles the fewest. At a false discovery rate of 0.05, a later analysis linked 15,000 to 20,000 TCR beta sequences to specific HLA alleles. Strong co-occurrence of HLA alleles, especially DR and DQ, made assigning TCR associations to individual alleles difficult. The earlier analysis of approximately 590 of the donors excluded approximately 17 rarely observed V segments, including chromosome 9 orphons, because counts were too low. HLA typing was unavailable for some donors at each locus, so association tests used only the typed subset. For the cohort, immune exposure information was limited to CMV serostatus. A later analysis found that most CMV-associated TCR beta chains appeared HLA-restricted, with HLA associations seemingly driven largely by CMV exposure. While some public TCRs were present in many individuals, most TCR sequences turned up only very rarely across donors. Correlated functional status among segregating V segments might reflect linkage disequilibrium, but an unknown experimental factor could not be ruled out. Compared with equally common non-associated chains, HLA-associated TCR beta chains in a later analysis were more clonally expanded and had lower generation probabilities. A later genetic analysis associated a missense DCLRE1C variant with V-gene and J-gene trimming of TCR beta chains, and an independent cohort replicated the association. A few of the identified cytomegalovirus-associated TCR beta chains were confirmed in vitro to be specific for cytomegalovirus antigens. Cytomegalovirus status was reported to be diagnosed by the classifier with high specificity and sensitivity in both the original and validation cohorts. The cohort was sequenced for TCR beta chains only, and without alpha or paired-chain data the features that could be detected were limited. Presence/absence analyses assumed roughly uniform sequencing depth across donors, an assumption that may not hold. A further reported finding was that TCR beta sequences accurately predicted the HLA-A and HLA-B alleles for most subjects in the first cohort. The sequencing pipeline was judged likely to have produced a cluster of highly shared sequence variants as a technical artifact. Broadly in line with IMGT annotations, most TCR beta V segments showed up in productive rearrangements about 87% or about 30% of the time in an earlier analysis of approximately 600 of the donors. According to a later genetic analysis, donors in an Asian-associated ancestry cluster had fewer N-insertions in productive TCRs than the approximately 670-donor mean.

The cohort was made up of approximately 670 healthy bone marrow donors. Cohort members were all nominally healthy when sampled, although unrecorded immune exposures were likely present. The donor tested CMV seropositive and was one of the 289 seropositive cohort members. Every donor gave a peripheral blood sample, and the peripheral blood mononuclear cells from that sample were used for TCR beta sequencing. The Qiagen DNeasy Blood Extraction Kit was used to extract genomic DNA from the blood cell samples. The library came from the immunoSEQ multiplex PCR assay. For the multiplex PCR, a mixture combining 60 forward primers for TCR Vbeta segments and 13 reverse primers for TCR Jbeta segments was used. The CDR3 region of rearranged TCR beta genes was amplified from genomic DNA by a multiplex PCR assay. The Illumina HiSeq System was used to sequence the amplified TCR beta libraries as 87-base-pair reads. The authors' analysis ran thus. A later analysis counted approximately 76 million unique TCR beta chains across the 670 or so repertoires, and some 12 million of these chains were shared by at least two donors. To remove PCR and sequencing errors, raw reads were error-corrected and collapsed into unique sequences using a nearest-neighbor algorithm that merged closely related sequences. V, D and J gene segments were assigned by aligning CDR3 sequences to IMGT reference sequences. For a sequence to be retained, at least a six-nucleotide match to both a V gene segment and a J gene segment was required. A rearrangement counted as productive if the CDR3 had no stop codons and remained in frame with V and J, and every other rearrangement counted as non-productive. CDR3 was defined according to IMGT convention as the region running from the second conserved V-encoded cysteine to the conserved J-encoded phenylalanine. In an earlier analysis of more than 550 of the donors, sequences lacking an unambiguous match to a single V gene segment were excluded. In an earlier analysis of 587 of the donors, V segments were called functional above 56.7% productive rearrangements and were called segregating when the between-donor standard deviation exceeded 5%. A statistical classification framework was developed to diagnose cytomegalovirus status using the catalog of TCR beta chain sequences. In a later analysis, V and J genes were assigned by comparing TCR nucleotide sequences against IMGT/GENE-DB human TR gene sequences. Using the TCRdist pipeline, a later analysis assigned CDR3 sequences along with most-parsimonious VDJ recombination scenarios. In a later analysis, every TCR beta chain was defined by the combination of its CDR3 amino acid sequence and its V-gene family, and reads without a unique V-gene family were dropped. To address suspected cross-contamination and a sequencing artifact, a later analysis removed several hundred highly shared, low-generation-probability nucleotide sequences. For each public chain, a later analysis derived a clonal expansion index from normalized ranks of inferred template counts within each repertoire. Generation probabilities in a later analysis came from a VDJ recombination model fitted to out-of-frame rearrangements, and those results were checked against IGoR. In a later analysis, hypergeometric tests were used to score TCR-TCR, TCR-HLA and TCR-CMV co-occurrence, with a repertoire-size bias correction applied to TCR pairs. A later analysis estimated false discovery rates by permuting HLA or CMV assignments 20 times. In a later analysis, co-occurring TCRs were grouped with DBSCAN, and TCRdist sequence similarity was added when clustering was performed within HLA-allele-positive subsets. Co-occurrence clustering excluded repertoires with fewer than 30,000 or more than 120,000 public chains, plus five with anomalous nucleotide sharing. What TCRdb holds here is the immuneACCESS table cut down to in-frame rearrangements. Part of the clones is not present; checked against another copy, under half of the missing clones reflect an unresolved V gene, and the others are unexplained. Clonal size and the V and J genes are those of that table, whereas D and trimming came from the DNA. Within this sample are roughly 120,000 clones, with approximately 8.6% of them counted one time only. Clones ranked in the top ten supply 5.5% to 7.5% of the sample.

The sequenced sample consisted of PBMCs. The clonotype originates from a woman aged 35 to 49 in good health and CMV-seropositive. The chain uses TRBV7-9 and TRBJ1-1; the D gene cannot be named for sure. This receptor has the CDR3 CASSLAPLNTEAFF. The sequenced DNA is TGTGCCAGCAGCTTAGCCCCCCTAAACACTGAAGCTTTCTTT.